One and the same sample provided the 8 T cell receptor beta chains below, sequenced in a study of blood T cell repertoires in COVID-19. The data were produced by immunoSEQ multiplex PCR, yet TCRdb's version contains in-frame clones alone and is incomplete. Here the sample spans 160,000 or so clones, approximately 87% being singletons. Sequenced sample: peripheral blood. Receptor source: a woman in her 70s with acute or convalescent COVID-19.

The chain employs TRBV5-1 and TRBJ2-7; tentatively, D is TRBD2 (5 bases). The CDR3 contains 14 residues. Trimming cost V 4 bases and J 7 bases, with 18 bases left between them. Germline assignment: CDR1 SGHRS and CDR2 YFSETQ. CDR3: CASSPGSGGGEQYF. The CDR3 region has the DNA TGCGCCAGCAGCCCCGGGTCGGGTGGAGGAGAGCAGTACTTC.

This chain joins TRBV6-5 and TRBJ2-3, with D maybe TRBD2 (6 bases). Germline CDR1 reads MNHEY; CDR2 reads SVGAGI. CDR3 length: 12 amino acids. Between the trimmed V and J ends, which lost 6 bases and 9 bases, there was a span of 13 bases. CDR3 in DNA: TGTGCCAGCAGAACACCGGCGGGAACGCAGTATTTT. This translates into CASRTPAGTQYF.

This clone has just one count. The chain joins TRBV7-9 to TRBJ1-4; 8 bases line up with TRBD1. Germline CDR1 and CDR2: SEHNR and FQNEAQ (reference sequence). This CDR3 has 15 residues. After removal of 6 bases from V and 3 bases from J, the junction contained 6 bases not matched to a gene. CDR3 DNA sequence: TGTGCCAGCAGTCAGGGGGCTGGGGCTAATGAAAAACTGTTTTTT. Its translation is CASSQGAGANEKLFF. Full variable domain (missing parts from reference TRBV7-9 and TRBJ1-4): DTGVSQNPRHKITKRGQNVTFRCDPISEHNRLYWYRQTLGQGPEFLTYFQNEAQLEKSRLLSDRFSAERPKGSFSTLEIQRTEQGDSAMYLCASSQGAGANEKLFFGSGTQLSVL.

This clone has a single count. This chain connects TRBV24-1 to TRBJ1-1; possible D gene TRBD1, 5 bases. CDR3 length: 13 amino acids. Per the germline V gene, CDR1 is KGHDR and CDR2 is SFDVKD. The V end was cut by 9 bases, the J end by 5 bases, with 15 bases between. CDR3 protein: CATVGDSETEAFF. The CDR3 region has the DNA TGTGCCACCGTGGGCGACAGCGAGACTGAAGCTTTCTTT.

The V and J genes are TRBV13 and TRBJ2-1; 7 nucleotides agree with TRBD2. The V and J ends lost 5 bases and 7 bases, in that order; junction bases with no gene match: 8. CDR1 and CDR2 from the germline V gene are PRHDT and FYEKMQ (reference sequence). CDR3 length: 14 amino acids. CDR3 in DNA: TGTGCCAGCAGCAGCCGGGAGCGGGGTAATGAGCAGTTCTTC. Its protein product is CASSSRERGNEQFF. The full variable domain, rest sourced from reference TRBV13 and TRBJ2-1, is AAGVIQSPRHLIKEKRETATLKCYPIPRHDTVYWYQQGPGQDPQFLISFYEKMQSDKGSIPDRFSAQQFSDYHSELNMSSLELGDSALYFCASSSRERGNEQFFGPGTRLTVL.

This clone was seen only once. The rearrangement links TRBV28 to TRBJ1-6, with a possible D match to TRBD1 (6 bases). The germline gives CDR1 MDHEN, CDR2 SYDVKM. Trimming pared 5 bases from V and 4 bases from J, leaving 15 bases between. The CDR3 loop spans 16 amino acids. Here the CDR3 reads CASSIRTDYYNSPLHF. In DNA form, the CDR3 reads TGTGCCAGCAGTATCCGGACAGATTATTATAATTCACCCCTCCACTTT.

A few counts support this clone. CDR3 nucleotide sequence: TGCGCCAGCAGCTTGACTGCAGGATCCGGGGAGCTGTTTTTT. It encodes CASSLTAGSGELFF. The chain couples TRBV5-1 to TRBJ2-2; no reliable D call. Trimming took off 1 base at V and 6 bases at J, with 10 bases between the two ends. CDR3 length: 14 residues. CDR1 is SGHRS, CDR2 YFSETQ, per germline. The entire variable domain, with the rest obtained from reference TRBV5-1 and TRBJ2-2, is as follows: KAGVTQTPRYLIKTRGQQVTLSCSPISGHRSVSWYQQTPGQGLQFLFEYFSETQRNKGNFPGRFSGRQFSNSRSEMNVSTLELGDSALYLCASSLTAGSGELFFGEGSRLTVL.

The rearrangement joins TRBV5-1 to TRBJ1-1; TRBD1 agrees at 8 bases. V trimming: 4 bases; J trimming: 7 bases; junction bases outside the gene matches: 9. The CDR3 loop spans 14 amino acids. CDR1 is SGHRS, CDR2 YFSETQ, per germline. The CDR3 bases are TGCGCCAGCAGCCCCACGACAGGGGTGGTTGAAGCTTTCTTT. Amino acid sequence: CASSPTTGVVEAFF.